This passage covers 14 T cell receptor beta chains from one sample sequenced in a study of cytotoxic CD8 clonotypes in ibrutinib-treated CLL. The assay was immunoSEQ multiplex PCR, and TCRdb's table has in-frame clones only and misses some. The repertoire holds about 76,000 clones, approximately 87% seen once, with more than 30% in the top ten. Sequenced material: PBMCs, taken after 24 months of ibrutinib treatment. These receptors came from a human donor with chronic lymphocytic leukemia.

The chain has TRBV30 and TRBJ2-1; perhaps D is TRBD1 or TRBD2 (5 bases each). V gave up 0 bases and J gave up 5 bases, with 8 bases separating them. CDR1 and CDR2 (germline): GTSNPN, SVGIG (reference sequence). This CDR3 has 13 amino acids. CDR3 nucleotides: TGTGCCTGGAGTGTTAGAGGGGACAATGAGCAGTTCTTC. It codes for CAWSVRGDNEQFF.

V and J are TRBV30 and TRBJ2-7; perhaps TRBD1 as D (5 bases). The CDR3 is made up of 15 amino acids. Germline V lookup: CDR1 GTSNPN, CDR2 SVGIG (reference sequence). Trimming left V 2 bases short and J 2 bases short, with 16 bases between. CDR3 sequence: CAWSYQGIRAYEQYF. CDR3 DNA sequence: TGTGCCTGGAGTTATCAGGGAATTAGAGCCTACGAGCAGTACTTC.

This clone was seen a few times. Other DNA sequences of this sample code for an identical CDR3. The chain has TRBV11-2 and TRBJ2-5, with D perhaps TRBD1 or TRBD2 (5 bases each). V lost 1 base and J lost 2, with 5 bases in between. CDR3 length: 13 residues. Per germline, CDR1 SGHAT and CDR2 FQNNGV. The CDR3: CASSLGGQETQYF. The CDR3 coding sequence is TGTGCCAGCAGCTTAGGGGGGCAAGAGACCCAGTACTTC.

The chain couples TRBV6-5 to TRBJ1-1; no definite D call. CDR3 length equals 15 residues. Germline CDR1 and CDR2: MNHEY and SVGAGI. The ends were cut back, 0 bases at V and 0 bases at J, with 8 bases in the middle. In DNA, the CDR3 is TGTGCCAGCAGTTACTCGGGAGCCATGAACACTGAAGCTTTCTTT. This translates into CASSYSGAMNTEAFF.

This chain connects TRBV6-1 to TRBJ1-2, with 9 bases identical to TRBD1. The V and J ends lost 3 bases and 4 bases, in that order; junction bases with no gene match: 3. CDR3 length: 14 amino acids. CDR1 and CDR2 (germline): MNHNS, SASEGT. CDR3 in amino acids: CASSDTGGAYGYTF. The DNA of the CDR3 is TGTGCCAGCAGTGATACAGGGGGCGCCTATGGCTACACCTTC.

J is TRBJ2-7 and V is TRBV5-1; D is uncertain. The CDR3 totals 14 residues. V lost 2 bases and J 3 bases, leaving 12 bases between the germline ends. Germline loops: CDR1 SGHRS, CDR2 YFSETQ. CDR3 amino acids: CASSFLPGRYEQYF. For the CDR3, the DNA is TGCGCCAGCAGCTTCTTACCTGGACGCTACGAGCAGTACTTC. Looking up the rest from reference TRBV5-1 and TRBJ2-7 gives the full variable domain: KAGVTQTPRYLIKTRGQQVTLSCSPISGHRSVSWYQQTPGQGLQFLFEYFSETQRNKGNFPGRFSGRQFSNSRSEMNVSTLELGDSALYLCASSFLPGRYEQYFGPGTRLTVT.

This clone showed up just a few times. The V and J genes are TRBV7-2 and TRBJ2-1; D is unclear. The CDR3 runs to 15 residues. Germline V CDR1 and CDR2: SGHTA, FQGNSA. V lost 5 bases and J 6 bases, leaving 17 bases between the germline ends. CDR3 DNA sequence: TGTGCCAGCAGCCTCCAAGCCGGGCTGGGCAATGAGCAGTTCTTC. Translating it yields CASSLQAGLGNEQFF.

The chain links TRBV9 to TRBJ2-7; 8 bases agree with TRBD1. V trimming: 0 bases; J trimming: 4 bases; junction bases outside the gene matches: 9. Germline loops: CDR1 SGDLS, CDR2 YYNGEE. This CDR3 spans 16 amino acids. In DNA, the CDR3 is TGTGCCAGCAGCGTAGAAGCAGGGGGCTTAGTTTACGAGCAGTACTTC. It encodes CASSVEAGGLVYEQYF.

The J gene is TRBJ1-4, the V gene TRBV27, with D unresolved. V dropped 7 bases and J dropped 4 bases, with 7 bases sitting between them. Germline CDR1 and CDR2: MNHEY and SMNVEV (reference sequence). The CDR3 spans 12 residues. In DNA, the CDR3 is TGTGCCAGCAAGGGCTTTAATGAAAAACTGTTTTTT. Translated, it gives CASKGFNEKLFF.

This clone was picked up many times. The genes are TRBV7-9 and TRBJ2-7, with D hard to call. Germline V lookup: CDR1 SEHNR, CDR2 FQNEAQ (reference sequence). V gave up 5 bases and J gave up 6 bases, with 17 bases separating them. The CDR3 consists of 14 residues. The CDR3 DNA is TGTGCCAGCAGCCCTGGACCCGGAACCCCCGAGCAGTACTTC. Its protein is CASSPGPGTPEQYF. Combining the CDR3 with reference TRBV7-9 and TRBJ2-7 gives the whole variable domain DTGVSQNPRHKITKRGQNVTFRCDPISEHNRLYWYRQTLGQGPEFLTYFQNEAQLEKSRLLSDRFSAERPKGSFSTLEIQRTEQGDSAMYLCASSPGPGTPEQYFGPGTRLTVT.

The chain links TRBV28 to TRBJ2-5; D possibly corresponds to TRBD2 (5 bases). Germline assignment: CDR1 MDHEN and CDR2 SYDVKM. Trimming cost V 2 bases and J 4 bases, with 11 bases left between them. The CDR3 has 14 amino acids. The CDR3 DNA follows: TGTGCCAGCAGTTTAATTGGGAGAGGAGAGACCCAGTACTTC. This translates into CASSLIGRGETQYF.

The genes are TRBV5-4 and TRBJ2-1; 11 nucleotides match TRBD1. V lost 3 bases and J lost 6; bases outside the gene matches: 5. CDR1 SGHNT and CDR2 YYREEE come from the germline V gene (reference sequence). The CDR3 totals 15 residues. The CDR3 loop is CASSSRDRGTNEQFF. The CDR3 nucleotides are TGTGCCAGCAGCTCCCGGGACAGGGGGACCAATGAGCAGTTCTTC.

This clone was counted a single time. The chain uses TRBV5-5 and TRBJ2-1; D gene unclear. The germline V gene encodes CDR1 SGHKS and CDR2 YYEKEE (reference sequence). The CDR3 is 16 residues long. V lost 2 bases, J lost 10 bases, and 22 bases lay in between. Written as DNA, the CDR3 is TGTGCCAGCAGCTTCGAGGCCACAAGATCTCGACTCGAGCAGTTCTTC. This encodes CASSFEATRSRLEQFF.

The chain joins TRBV7-9 to TRBJ2-1, with 9 nucleotides matching TRBD2. After removal of 5 bases from V and 4 bases from J, the junction contained 9 bases not matched to a gene. CDR1 and CDR2 (germline): SEHNR, FQNEAQ (reference sequence). The CDR3 is made up of 16 amino acids. The CDR3 region is CASSRQGTSLYNEQFF. The CDR3 DNA follows: TGTGCCAGCAGCCGCCAAGGGACTAGCCTATACAATGAGCAGTTCTTC.